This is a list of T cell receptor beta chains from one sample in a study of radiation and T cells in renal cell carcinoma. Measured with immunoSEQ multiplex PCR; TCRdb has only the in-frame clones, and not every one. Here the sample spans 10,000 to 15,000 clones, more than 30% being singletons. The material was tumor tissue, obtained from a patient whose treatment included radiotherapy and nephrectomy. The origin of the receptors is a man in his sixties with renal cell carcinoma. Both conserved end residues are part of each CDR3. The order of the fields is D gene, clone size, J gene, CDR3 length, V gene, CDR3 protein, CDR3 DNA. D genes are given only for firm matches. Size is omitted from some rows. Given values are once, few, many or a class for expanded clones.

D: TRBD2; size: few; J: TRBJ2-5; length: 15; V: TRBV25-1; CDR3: CASSASGSFGETQYF; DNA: TGTGCCAGCAGTGCGAGCGGGAGCTTTGGGGAGACCCAGTACTTC
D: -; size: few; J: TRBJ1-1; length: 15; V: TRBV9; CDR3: CASSLPGTENTEAFF; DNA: TGTGCCAGCAGCCTCCCGGGGACGGAGAACACTGAAGCTTTCTTT
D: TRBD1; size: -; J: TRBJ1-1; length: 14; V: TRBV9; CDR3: CASRSGTGLTEAFF; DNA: TGTGCCAGCAGATCCGGGACAGGACTCACTGAAGCTTTCTTT
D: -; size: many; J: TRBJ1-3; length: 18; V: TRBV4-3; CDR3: CASSQAPLLDLSGNTIYF; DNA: TGCGCCAGCAGCCAAGCTCCGCTATTGGACCTCTCTGGAAACACCATATATTTT
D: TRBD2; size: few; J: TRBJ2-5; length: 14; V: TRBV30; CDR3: CAWSLAGRPSAQYF; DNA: TGTGCCTGGTCTTTAGCGGGGCGGCCCTCGGCCCAGTACTTC
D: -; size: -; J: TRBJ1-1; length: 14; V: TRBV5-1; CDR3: CASSFRGENTEAFF; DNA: TGCGCCAGCAGTTTCCGGGGGGAGAACACTGAAGCTTTCTTT
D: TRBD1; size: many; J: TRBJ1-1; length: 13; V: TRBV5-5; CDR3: CASSFPDRVGAFF; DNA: TGTGCCAGCAGCTTCCCCGACAGGGTTGGAGCTTTCTTT
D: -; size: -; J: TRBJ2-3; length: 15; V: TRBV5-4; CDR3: CASSWDQRATDTQYF; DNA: TGTGCCAGCAGCTGGGACCAGCGGGCCACAGATACGCAGTATTTT
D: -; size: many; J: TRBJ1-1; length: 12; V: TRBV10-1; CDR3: CASSDENTEAFF; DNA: TGCGCCAGCAGTGATGAGAACACTGAAGCTTTCTTT
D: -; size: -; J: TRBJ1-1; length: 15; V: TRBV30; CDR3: CAWRIRRVFNTEAFF; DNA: TGTGCCTGGAGAATACGGAGGGTCTTCAACACTGAAGCTTTCTTT
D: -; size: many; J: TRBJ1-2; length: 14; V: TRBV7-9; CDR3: CASTVGEANYGYTF; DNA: TGTGCCAGCACCGTCGGGGAGGCTAACTATGGCTACACCTTC
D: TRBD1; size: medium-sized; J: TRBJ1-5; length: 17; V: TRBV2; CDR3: CASSDPTRGTDYQPQHF; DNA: TGTGCCAGCAGCGACCCCACCCGAGGGACAGACTATCAGCCCCAGCATTTT
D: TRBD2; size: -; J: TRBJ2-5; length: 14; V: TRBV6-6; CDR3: CASKMGLAKETQYF; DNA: TGTGCCAGCAAAATGGGACTAGCGAAAGAGACCCAGTACTTC
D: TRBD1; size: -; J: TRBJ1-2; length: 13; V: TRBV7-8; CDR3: CASSLDRGQGYTF; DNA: TGTGCCAGCAGCTTAGACAGGGGGCAAGGCTACACCTTC
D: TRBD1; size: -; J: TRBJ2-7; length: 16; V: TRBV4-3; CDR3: CASSRDYQGASYEQYF; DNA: TGCGCCAGCAGCCGAGATTATCAGGGGGCTTCCTACGAGCAGTACTTC
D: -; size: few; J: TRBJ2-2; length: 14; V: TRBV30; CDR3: CAWSNRGRTGELFF; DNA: TGTGCCTGGAGTAATAGGGGCCGCACCGGGGAGCTGTTTTTT
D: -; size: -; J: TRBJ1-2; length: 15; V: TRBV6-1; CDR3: CASIGDFLTNYGYTF; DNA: TGTGCCAGCATCGGGGACTTTTTGACTAACTATGGCTACACCTTC
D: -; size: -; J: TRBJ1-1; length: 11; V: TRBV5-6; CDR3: CASSLTTEAFF; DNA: TGTGCCAGCAGCTTGACAACTGAAGCTTTCTTT
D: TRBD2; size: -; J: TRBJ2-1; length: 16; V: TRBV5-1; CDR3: CASSFLLAGGNNEQFF; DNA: TGCGCCAGCAGCTTCTTACTAGCGGGAGGGAACAATGAGCAGTTCTTC
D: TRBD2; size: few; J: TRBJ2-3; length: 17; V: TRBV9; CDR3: CASSVDGSGGATDTQYF; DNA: TGTGCCAGCAGCGTAGACGGGAGCGGGGGTGCCACAGATACGCAGTATTTT
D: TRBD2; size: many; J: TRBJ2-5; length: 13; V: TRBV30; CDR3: CAWRGRGKETQYF; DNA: TGTGCCTGGAGAGGGCGGGGGAAAGAGACCCAGTACTTC
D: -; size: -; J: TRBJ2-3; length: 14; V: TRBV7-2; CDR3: CASGVVTSTDTQYF; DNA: TGTGCCAGCGGGGTAGTAACTAGCACAGATACGCAGTATTTT
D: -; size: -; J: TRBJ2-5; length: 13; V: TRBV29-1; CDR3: CSVAVGSGKTQYF; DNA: TGCAGCGTTGCCGTTGGAAGTGGAAAGACCCAGTACTTC
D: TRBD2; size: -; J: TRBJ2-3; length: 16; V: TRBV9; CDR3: CASSAPLASGTDTQYF; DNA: TGTGCCAGCAGTGCCCCACTAGCGAGCGGCACAGATACGCAGTATTTT
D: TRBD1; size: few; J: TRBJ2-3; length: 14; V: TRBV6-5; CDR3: CASRPRQGTDTQYF; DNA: TGTGCCAGCAGACCTAGACAGGGGACAGATACGCAGTATTTT
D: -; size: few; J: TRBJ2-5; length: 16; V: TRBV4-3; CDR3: CASSQDPGGISGTQYF; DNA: TGCGCCAGCAGCCAAGACCCCGGAGGGATATCGGGGACCCAGTACTTC
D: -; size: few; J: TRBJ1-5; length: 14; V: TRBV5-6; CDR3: CASSSRGGNQPQHF; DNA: TGTGCCAGCAGCTCCAGGGGTGGCAATCAGCCCCAGCATTTT
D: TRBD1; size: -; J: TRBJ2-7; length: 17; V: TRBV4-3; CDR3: CASSHRATGSGSYEQYF; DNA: TGCGCCAGCAGCCACCGAGCGACAGGGAGCGGCTCCTACGAGCAGTACTTC
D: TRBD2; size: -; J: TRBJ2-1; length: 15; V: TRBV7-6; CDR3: CASSWTSGGGNEQFF; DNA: TGTGCCAGCAGCTGGACTAGCGGGGGAGGGAATGAGCAGTTCTTC
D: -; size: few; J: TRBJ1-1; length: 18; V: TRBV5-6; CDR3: CASSLALGGFKGNTEAFF; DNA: TGTGCCAGCAGCTTGGCCCTGGGGGGGTTTAAGGGGAACACTGAAGCTTTCTTT
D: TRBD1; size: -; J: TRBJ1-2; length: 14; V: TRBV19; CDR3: CASGTGKRAYGYTF; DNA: TGTGCCAGCGGGACAGGGAAGCGCGCCTATGGCTACACCTTC
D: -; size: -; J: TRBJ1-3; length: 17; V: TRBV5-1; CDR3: CASSTSGGRDSGNTIYF; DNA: TGCGCCAGCAGCACCTCGGGGGGTCGGGACTCTGGAAACACCATATATTTT
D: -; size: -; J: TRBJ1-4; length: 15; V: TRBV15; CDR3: CATSRDLSRFEKLFF; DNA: TGTGCCACCAGCAGAGATCTGTCGAGGTTTGAAAAACTGTTTTTT
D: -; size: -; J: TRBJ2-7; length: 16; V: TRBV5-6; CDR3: CASSYPPGLAVYEQYF; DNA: TGTGCCAGCAGTTACCCCCCAGGCTTGGCGGTCTACGAGCAGTACTTC
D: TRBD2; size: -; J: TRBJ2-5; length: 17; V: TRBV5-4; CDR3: CASWLSSGGGYQETQYF; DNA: TGTGCCAGCTGGTTATCCAGCGGGGGGGGGTACCAAGAGACCCAGTACTTC
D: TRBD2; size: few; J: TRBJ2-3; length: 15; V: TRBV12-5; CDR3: CASGPTSGSTDTQYF; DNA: TGTGCTAGTGGTCCCACTAGCGGAAGCACAGATACGCAGTATTTT
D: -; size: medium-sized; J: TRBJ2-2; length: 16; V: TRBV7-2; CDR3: CASSSPGRLSTGELFF; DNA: TGTGCCAGCAGCTCTCCGGGCCGGCTAAGCACCGGGGAGCTGTTTTTT
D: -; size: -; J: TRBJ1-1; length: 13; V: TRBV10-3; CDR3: CAITEDPAGGAFF; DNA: TGTGCCATCACCGAGGACCCCGCGGGAGGAGCTTTCTTT
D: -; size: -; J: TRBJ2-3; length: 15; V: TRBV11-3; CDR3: CASSPRSGQGGTQYF; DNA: TGTGCCAGCAGCCCAAGATCAGGGCAGGGGGGTACGCAGTATTTT
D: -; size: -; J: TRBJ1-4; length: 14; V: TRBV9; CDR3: CASSVGQGREKLFF; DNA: TGTGCCAGCAGCGTAGGGCAGGGTCGGGAAAAACTGTTTTTT
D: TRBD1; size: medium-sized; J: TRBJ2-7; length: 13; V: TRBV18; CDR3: CASSTQGAYEQYF; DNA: TGTGCCAGCTCGACACAGGGGGCCTACGAGCAGTACTTC
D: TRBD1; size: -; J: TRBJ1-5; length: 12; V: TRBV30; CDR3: CAFRDRDQPQHF; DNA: TGTGCCTTCCGGGACAGGGATCAGCCCCAGCATTTT
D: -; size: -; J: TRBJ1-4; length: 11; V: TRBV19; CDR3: CASTTNEKLFF; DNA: TGTGCCAGTACAACTAATGAAAAACTGTTTTTT
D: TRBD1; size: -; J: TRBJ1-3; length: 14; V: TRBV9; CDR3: CASSQDRGRDTIYF; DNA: TGTGCCAGCAGCCAGGACAGGGGGAGAGACACCATATATTTT
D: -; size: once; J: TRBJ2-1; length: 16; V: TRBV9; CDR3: CASSVFDGSLENEQFF; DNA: TGTGCCAGCAGCGTATTTGACGGGAGCCTTGAGAATGAGCAGTTCTTC
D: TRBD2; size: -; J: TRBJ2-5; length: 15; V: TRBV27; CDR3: CASSLGRGGFETQYF; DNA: TGTGCCAGCAGTTTGGGGCGGGGGGGCTTCGAGACCCAGTACTTC
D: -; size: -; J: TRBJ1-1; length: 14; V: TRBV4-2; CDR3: CASSQERLGTEAFF; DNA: TGTGCCAGCAGCCAAGAGAGGCTGGGCACTGAAGCTTTCTTT
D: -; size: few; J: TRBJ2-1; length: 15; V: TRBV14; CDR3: CASSLSYWTNNEQFF; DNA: TGTGCCAGCAGCCTAAGCTACTGGACAAACAATGAGCAGTTCTTC
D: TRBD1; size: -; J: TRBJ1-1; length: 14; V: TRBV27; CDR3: CASSRGTAGPEAFF; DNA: TGTGCCAGCAGTAGGGGGACAGCCGGGCCTGAAGCTTTCTTT
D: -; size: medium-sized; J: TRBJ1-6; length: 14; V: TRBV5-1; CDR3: CASSPSGKNSPLHF; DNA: TGCGCCAGCAGTCCTTCAGGGAAGAATTCACCCCTCCACTTT